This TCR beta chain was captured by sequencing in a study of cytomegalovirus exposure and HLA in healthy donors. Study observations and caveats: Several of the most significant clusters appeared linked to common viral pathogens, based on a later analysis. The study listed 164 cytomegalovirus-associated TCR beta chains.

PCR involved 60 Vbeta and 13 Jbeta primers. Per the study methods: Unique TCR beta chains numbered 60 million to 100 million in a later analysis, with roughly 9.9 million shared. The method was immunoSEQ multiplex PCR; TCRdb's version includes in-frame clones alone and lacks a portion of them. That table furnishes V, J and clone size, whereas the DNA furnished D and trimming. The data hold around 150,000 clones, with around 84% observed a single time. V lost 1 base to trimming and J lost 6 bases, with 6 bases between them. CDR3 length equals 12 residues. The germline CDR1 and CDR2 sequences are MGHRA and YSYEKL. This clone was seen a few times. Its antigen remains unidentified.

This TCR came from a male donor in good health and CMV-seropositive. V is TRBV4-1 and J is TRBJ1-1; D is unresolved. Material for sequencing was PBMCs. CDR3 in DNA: TGCGCCAGCAGCCAAGCGTATTCTGAAGCTTTCTTT. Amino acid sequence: CASSQAYSEAFF.